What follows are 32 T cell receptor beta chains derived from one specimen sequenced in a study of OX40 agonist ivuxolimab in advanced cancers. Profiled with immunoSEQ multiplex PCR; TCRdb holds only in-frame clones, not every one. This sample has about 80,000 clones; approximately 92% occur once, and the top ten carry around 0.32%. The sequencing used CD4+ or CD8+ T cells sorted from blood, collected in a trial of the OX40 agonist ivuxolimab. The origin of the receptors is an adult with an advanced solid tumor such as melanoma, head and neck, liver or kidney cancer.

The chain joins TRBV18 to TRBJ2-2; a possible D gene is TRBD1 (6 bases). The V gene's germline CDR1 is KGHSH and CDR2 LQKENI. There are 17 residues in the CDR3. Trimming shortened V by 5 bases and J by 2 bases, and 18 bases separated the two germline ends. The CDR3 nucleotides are TGTGCCAGCTCAGTCCAGGGGCCACAAATTAACACCGGGGAGCTGTTTTTT. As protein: CASSVQGPQINTGELFF.

The CDR3, as DNA: TGTGCCAGCAGCTTAAGAACTAGCGGGGGGTACGAGCAGTACTTC. It translates to CASSLRTSGGYEQYF. J is TRBJ2-7 and V is TRBV7-2; TRBD2 agrees at 12 bases. J gave up 4 bases and V 2 bases, and 3 bases lay outside the gene matches. The CDR3 totals 15 residues. CDR1 is SGHTA, CDR2 FQGNSA, per germline.

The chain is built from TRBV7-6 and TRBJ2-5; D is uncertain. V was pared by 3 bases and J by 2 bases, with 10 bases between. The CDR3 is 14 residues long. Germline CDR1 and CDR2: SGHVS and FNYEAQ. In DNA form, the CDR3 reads TGTGCCAGCAGCTTCTCAGCGTCTCAAGAGACCCAGTACTTC. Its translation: CASSFSASQETQYF.

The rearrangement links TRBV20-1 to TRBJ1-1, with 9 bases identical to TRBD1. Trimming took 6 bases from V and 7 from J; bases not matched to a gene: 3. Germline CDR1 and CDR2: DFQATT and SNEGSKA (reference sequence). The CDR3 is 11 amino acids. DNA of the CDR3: TGCAGTGCCAGGGACAGGGTTGAAGCTTTCTTT. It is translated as CSARDRVEAFF.

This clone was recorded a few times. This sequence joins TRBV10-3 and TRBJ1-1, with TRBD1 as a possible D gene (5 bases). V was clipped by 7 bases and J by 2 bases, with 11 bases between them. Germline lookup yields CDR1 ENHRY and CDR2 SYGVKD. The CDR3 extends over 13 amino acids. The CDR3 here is CAINGQVNTEAFF. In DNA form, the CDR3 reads TGTGCCATCAACGGACAAGTCAACACTGAAGCTTTCTTT.

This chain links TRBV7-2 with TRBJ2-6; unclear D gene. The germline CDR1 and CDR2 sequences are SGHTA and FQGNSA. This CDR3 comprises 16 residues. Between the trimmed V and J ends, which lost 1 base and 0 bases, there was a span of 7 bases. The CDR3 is CASSLELHSGANVLTF. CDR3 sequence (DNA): TGTGCCAGCAGCTTAGAGTTGCACTCTGGGGCCAACGTCCTGACTTTC. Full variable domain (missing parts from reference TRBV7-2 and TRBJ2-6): GAGVSQSPSNKVTEKGKDVELRCDPISGHTALYWYRQSLGQGLEFLIYFQGNSAPDKSGLPSDRFSAERTGGSVSTLTIQRTQQEDSAVYLCASSLELHSGANVLTFGAGSRLTVL.

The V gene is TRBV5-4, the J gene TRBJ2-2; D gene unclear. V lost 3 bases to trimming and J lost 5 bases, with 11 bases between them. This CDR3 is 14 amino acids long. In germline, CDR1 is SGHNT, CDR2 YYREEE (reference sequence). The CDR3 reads CASSSREPTGELFF. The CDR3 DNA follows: TGTGCCAGCAGCTCCCGCGAGCCTACCGGGGAGCTGTTTTTT.

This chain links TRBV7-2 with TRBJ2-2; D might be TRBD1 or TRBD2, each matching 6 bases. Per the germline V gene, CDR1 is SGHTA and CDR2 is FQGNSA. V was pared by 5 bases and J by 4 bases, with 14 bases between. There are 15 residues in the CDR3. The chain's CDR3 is CASSPQGLLTGELFF. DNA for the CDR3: TGTGCCAGCAGCCCACAGGGACTTCTCACCGGGGAGCTGTTTTTT.

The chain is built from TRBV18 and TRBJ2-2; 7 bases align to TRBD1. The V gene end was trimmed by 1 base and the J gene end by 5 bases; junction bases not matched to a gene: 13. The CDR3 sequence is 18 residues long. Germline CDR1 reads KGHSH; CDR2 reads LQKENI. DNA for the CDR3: TGTGCCAGCTCACCACAATATGACTACGTACAGGGGACCGGGGAGCTGTTTTTT. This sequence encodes CASSPQYDYVQGTGELFF.

CDR3 sequence: CASSSGQGTTEAFF. The DNA for the CDR3 is TGTGCCAGCAGTTCGGGACAGGGGACCACTGAAGCTTTCTTT. The V and J genes are TRBV6-5 and TRBJ1-1; TRBD1 aligns across 10 bases. V lost 4 bases and J lost 4; bases outside the gene matches: 3. Germline CDR1 MNHEY, CDR2 SVGAGI. The CDR3 consists of 14 residues.

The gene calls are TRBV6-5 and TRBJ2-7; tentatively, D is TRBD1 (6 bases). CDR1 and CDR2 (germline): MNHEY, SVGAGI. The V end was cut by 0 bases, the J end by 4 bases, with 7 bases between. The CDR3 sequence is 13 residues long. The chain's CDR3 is CASSYSRGYEQYF. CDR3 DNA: TGTGCCAGCAGTTACTCGAGGGGGTACGAGCAGTACTTC.

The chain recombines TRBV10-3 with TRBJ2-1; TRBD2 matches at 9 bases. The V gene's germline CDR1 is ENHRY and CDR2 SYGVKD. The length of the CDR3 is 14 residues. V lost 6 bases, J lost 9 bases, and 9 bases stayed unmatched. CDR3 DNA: TGTGCCATCAGGGCCGGGACTAGCTTGACTGAGCAGTTCTTC. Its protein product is CAIRAGTSLTEQFF.

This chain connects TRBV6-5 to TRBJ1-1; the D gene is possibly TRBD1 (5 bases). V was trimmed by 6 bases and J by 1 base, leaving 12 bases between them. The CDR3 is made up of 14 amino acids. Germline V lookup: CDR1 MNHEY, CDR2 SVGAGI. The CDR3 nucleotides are TGTGCCAGCAGATTACACCAGGGGAACACTGAAGCTTTCTTT. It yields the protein CASRLHQGNTEAFF.

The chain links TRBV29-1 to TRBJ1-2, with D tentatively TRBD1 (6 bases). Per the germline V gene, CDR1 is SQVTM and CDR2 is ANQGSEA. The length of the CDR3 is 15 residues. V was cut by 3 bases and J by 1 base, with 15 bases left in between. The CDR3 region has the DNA TGCAGCGTTGACGCACAGGGCGGAGGTAACTATGGCTACACCTTC. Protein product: CSVDAQGGGNYGYTF.

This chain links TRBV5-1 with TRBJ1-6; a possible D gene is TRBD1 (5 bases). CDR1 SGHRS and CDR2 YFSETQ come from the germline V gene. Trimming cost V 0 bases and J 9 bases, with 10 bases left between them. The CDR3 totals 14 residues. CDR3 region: CASSLGRGGSPLHF. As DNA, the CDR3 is TGCGCCAGCAGCTTGGGGAGGGGAGGTTCACCCCTCCACTTT.

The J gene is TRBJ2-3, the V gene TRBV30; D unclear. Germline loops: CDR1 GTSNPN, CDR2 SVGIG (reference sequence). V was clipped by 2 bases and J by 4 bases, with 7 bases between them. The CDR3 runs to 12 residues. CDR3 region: CAWSNGADTQYF. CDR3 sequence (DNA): TGTGCCTGGAGTAACGGAGCAGATACGCAGTATTTT.

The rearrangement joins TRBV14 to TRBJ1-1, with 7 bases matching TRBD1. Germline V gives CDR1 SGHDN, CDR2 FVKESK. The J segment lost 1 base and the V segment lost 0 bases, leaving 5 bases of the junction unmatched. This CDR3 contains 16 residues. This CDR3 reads CASSQEGGRGNTEAFF. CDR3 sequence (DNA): TGTGCCAGCAGCCAAGAAGGGGGCAGGGGGAACACTGAAGCTTTCTTT.

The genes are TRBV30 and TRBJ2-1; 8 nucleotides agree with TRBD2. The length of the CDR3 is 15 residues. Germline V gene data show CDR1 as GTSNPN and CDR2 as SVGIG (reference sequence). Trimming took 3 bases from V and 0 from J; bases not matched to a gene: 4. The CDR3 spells CAWSSGLVSYNEQFF. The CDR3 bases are TGTGCCTGGAGCTCGGGACTAGTCTCCTACAATGAGCAGTTCTTC.

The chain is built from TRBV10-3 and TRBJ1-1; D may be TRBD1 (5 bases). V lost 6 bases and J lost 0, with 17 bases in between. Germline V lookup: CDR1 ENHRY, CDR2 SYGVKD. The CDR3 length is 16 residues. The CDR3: CAISAGTKGLNTEAFF. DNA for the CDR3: TGTGCCATCAGCGCCGGGACTAAGGGGTTGAACACTGAAGCTTTCTTT.

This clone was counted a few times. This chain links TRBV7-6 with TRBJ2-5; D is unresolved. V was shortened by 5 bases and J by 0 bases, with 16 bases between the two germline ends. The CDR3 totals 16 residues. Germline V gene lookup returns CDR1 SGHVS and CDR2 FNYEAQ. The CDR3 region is CASSTGPPLHQETQYF. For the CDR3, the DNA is TGTGCCAGCAGCACCGGGCCCCCCCTCCACCAAGAGACCCAGTACTTC.

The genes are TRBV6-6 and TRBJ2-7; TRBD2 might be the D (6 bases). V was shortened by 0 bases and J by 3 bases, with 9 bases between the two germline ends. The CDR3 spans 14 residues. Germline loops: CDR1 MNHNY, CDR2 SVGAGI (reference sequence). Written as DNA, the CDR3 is TGTGCCAGCAGTTACTCGGACTACCTCTACGAGCAGTACTTC. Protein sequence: CASSYSDYLYEQYF.

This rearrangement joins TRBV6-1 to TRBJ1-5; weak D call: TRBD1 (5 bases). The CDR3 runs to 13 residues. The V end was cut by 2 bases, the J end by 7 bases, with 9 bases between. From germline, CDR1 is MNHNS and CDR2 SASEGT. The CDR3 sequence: CASSEIRGQPQHF. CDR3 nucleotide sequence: TGTGCCAGCAGTGAAATAAGGGGCCAGCCCCAGCATTTT.

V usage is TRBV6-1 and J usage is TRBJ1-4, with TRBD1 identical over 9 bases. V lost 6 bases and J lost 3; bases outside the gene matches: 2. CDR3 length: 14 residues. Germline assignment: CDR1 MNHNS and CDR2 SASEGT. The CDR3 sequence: CASSRDRANEKLFF. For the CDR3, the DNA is TGTGCCAGCAGCAGGGACAGGGCTAATGAAAAACTGTTTTTT.

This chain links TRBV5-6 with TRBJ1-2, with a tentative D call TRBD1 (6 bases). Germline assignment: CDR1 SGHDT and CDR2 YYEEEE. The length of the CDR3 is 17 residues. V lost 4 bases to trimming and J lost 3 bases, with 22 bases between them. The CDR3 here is CASSGGQLRLDDYGYTF. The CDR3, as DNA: TGTGCCAGCAGCGGTGGACAGCTCCGTCTGGATGACTATGGCTACACCTTC.

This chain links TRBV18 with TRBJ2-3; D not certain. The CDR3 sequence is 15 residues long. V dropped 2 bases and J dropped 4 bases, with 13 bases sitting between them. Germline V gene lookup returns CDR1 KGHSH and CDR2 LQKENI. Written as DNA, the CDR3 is TGTGCCAGCTCACCATCCCAGGTCCCTGCAGATACGCAGTATTTT. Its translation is CASSPSQVPADTQYF.

The CDR3 reads CASSTGQGAGTEAFF. CDR3 coding DNA: TGCGCCAGCAGCACGGGACAGGGGGCAGGCACTGAAGCTTTCTTT. The rearrangement uses TRBV5-1 and TRBJ1-1, with 12 bases lining up with TRBD1. CDR1 and CDR2 (germline): SGHRS, YFSETQ. V was pared by 4 bases and J by 4 bases, with 5 bases of the junction left unmatched. The CDR3 is 15 residues long.

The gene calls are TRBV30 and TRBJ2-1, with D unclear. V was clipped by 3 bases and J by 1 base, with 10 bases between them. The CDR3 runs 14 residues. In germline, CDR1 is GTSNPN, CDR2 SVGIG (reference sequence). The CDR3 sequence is CAWRGKGSYNEQFF. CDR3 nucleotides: TGTGCCTGGAGGGGGAAGGGATCCTACAATGAGCAGTTCTTC.

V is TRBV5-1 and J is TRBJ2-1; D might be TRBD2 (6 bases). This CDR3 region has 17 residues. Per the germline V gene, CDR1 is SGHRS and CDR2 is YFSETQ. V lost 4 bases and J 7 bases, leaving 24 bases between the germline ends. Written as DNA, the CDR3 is TGCGCCAGCAGCCCCCACTCGAGGGGACTCGACAGAAATGAGCAGTTCTTC. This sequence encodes CASSPHSRGLDRNEQFF.

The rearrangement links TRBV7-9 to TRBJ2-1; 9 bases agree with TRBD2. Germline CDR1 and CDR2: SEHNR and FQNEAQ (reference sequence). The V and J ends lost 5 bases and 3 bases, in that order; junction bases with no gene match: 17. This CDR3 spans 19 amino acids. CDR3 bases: TGTGCCAGCAGCCCCCTAATTTCGGGCGGGAGGGCCATCTACAATGAGCAGTTCTTC. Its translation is CASSPLISGGRAIYNEQFF.

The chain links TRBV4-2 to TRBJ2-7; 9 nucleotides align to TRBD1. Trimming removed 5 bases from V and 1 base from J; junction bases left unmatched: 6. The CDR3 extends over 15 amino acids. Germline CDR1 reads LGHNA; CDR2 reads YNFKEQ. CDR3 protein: CASSSGTGMSYEQYF. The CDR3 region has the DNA TGTGCCAGCAGCTCCGGGACAGGGATGTCCTACGAGCAGTACTTC.

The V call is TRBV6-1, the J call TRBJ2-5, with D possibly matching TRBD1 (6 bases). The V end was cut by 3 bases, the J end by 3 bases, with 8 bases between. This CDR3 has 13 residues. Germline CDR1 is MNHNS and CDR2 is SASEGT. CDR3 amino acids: CASSEQGKETQYF. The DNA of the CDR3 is TGTGCCAGCAGTGAGCAGGGGAAAGAGACCCAGTACTTC.

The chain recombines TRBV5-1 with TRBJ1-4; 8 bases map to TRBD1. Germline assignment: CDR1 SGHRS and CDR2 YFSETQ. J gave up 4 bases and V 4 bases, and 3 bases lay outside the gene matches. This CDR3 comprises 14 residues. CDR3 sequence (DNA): TGCGCCAGCAGCCCGGGACAGGATAATGAAAAACTGTTTTTT. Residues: CASSPGQDNEKLFF.